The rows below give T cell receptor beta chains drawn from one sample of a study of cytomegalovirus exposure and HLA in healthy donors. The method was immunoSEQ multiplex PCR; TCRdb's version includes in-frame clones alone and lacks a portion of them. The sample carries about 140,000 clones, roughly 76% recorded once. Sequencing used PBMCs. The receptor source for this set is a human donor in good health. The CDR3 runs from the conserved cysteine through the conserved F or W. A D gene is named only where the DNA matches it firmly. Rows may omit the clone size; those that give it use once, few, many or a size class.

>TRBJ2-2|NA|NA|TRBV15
CATSSEGANTGELFF
TGTGCCACCAGCAGCGAGGGGGCGAACACCGGGGAGCTGTTTTTT
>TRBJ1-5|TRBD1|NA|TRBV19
CASNTGEWQPQHF
TGTGCCAGCAATACAGGGGAGTGGCAGCCCCAGCATTTT
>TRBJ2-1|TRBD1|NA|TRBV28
CASSRTGRYNEQFF
TGTGCCAGTAGTAGGACAGGGCGCTACAATGAGCAGTTCTTC
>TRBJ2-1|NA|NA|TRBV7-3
CASSKGGGSEQFF
TGTGCCAGCAGCAAGGGGGGGGGCAGTGAGCAGTTCTTC
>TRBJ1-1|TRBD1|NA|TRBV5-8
CASSRRGLSFGAFF
TGTGCCAGCAGCCGAAGGGGGCTATCCTTTGGAGCTTTCTTT
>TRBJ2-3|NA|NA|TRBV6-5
CASSYSGTPPDTQYF
TGTGCCAGCAGTTACTCCGGGACTCCGCCAGATACGCAGTATTTT
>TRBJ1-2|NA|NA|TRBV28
CASRPRVGAGYTF
TGTGCCAGCCGGCCCAGGGTTGGGGCTGGCTACACCTTC
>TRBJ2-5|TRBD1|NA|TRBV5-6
CASSGDPGGIETQYF
TGTGCCAGCAGCGGAGACCCAGGGGGCATAGAGACCCAGTACTTC
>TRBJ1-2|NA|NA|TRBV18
CASSPDTNYGYTF
TGTGCCAGCTCACCGGACACTAACTATGGCTACACCTTC
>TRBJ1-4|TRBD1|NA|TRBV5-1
CASSSWTGEGEKLFF
TGCGCCAGCAGCTCCTGGACAGGGGAAGGGGAAAAACTGTTTTTT
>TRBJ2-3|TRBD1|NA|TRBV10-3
CAISDTTGGTDTQYF
TGTGCCATCAGTGATACGACAGGGGGCACAGATACGCAGTATTTT
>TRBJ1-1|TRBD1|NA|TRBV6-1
CASSVVGTANTEAFF
TGTGCCAGCAGTGTCGTGGGGACAGCCAACACTGAAGCTTTCTTT
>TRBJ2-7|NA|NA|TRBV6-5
CASTDGSTYEQYF
TGTGCCAGCACCGATGGGAGTACCTACGAGCAGTACTTC
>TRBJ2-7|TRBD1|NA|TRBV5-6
CASSLTGVDEQYF
TGTGCCAGCAGCTTGACAGGGGTGGACGAGCAGTACTTC
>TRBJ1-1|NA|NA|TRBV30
CAWSVRGQNTEAFF
TGTGCCTGGAGTGTACGAGGGCAGAACACTGAAGCTTTCTTT
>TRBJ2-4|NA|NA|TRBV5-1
CASSLDWGLAKNIQYF
TGCGCCAGCAGCTTGGACTGGGGACTAGCCAAAAACATTCAGTACTTC
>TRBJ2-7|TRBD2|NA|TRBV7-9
CASSFTGGSYEQYF
TGTGCCAGCAGCTTTACCGGGGGGTCCTACGAGCAGTACTTC
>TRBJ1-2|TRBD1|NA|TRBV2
CASEGDRASPSYGYTF
TGTGCCAGCGAAGGGGACAGGGCCTCTCCCTCCTATGGCTACACCTTC
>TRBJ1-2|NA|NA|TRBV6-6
CASRLSGEANYGYTF
TGTGCCAGCAGACTCTCGGGAGAGGCTAACTATGGCTACACCTTC
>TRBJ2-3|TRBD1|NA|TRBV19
CASSSGTATDTQYF
TGTGCCAGTAGTAGTGGGACAGCCACAGATACGCAGTATTTT
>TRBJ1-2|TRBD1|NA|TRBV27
CASSLRTGTGKGYTF
TGTGCTAGCAGTCTCAGGACAGGGACGGGGAAGGGCTACACCTTC
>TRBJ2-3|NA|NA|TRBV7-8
CASSSGSTDTQYF
TGTGCCAGCAGCTCCGGGAGCACAGATACGCAGTATTTT
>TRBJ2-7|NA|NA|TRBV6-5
CASSYVSRQEQYF
TGTGCCAGCAGTTACGTCTCTAGGCAGGAGCAGTACTTC
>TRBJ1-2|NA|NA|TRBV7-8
CASSPATEYYGYTF
TGTGCCAGCAGCCCGGCGACAGAGTACTATGGCTACACCTTC
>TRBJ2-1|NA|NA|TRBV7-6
CASSTDGGPHNEQFF
TGTGCCAGCAGCACAGACGGGGGGCCTCACAATGAGCAGTTCTTC
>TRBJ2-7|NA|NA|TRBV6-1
CATNLGRQGGYEQYF
TGTGCCACGAACCTGGGTCGGCAGGGTGGGTACGAGCAGTACTTC
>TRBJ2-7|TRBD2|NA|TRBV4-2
CASSQVGTSGRRGSYEQYF
TGTGCCAGCAGCCAAGTCGGGACTAGCGGGAGGAGGGGCTCCTACGAGCAGTACTTC
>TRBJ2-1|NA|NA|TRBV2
CASSVVVEQFF
TGTGCCAGCAGCGTAGTGGTTGAGCAGTTCTTC
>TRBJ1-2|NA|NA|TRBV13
CASALGSGGFADGYTF
TGTGCCAGCGCTTTAGGATCCGGGGGATTTGCAGATGGCTACACCTTC
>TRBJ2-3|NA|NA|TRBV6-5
CASSRETFDTQYF
TGTGCCAGCAGCAGAGAGACTTTCGATACGCAGTATTTT
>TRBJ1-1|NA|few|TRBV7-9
CASSLAQGPTTEAFF
TGTGCCAGCAGCTTGGCACAGGGACCTACAACTGAAGCTTTCTTT
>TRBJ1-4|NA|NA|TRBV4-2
CASSQELMEKLFF
TGTGCCAGCAGCCAAGAATTAATGGAAAAACTGTTTTTT
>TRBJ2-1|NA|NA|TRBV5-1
CASSLDSYSTEQFF
TGCGCCAGCAGCTTGGACAGTTACTCCACTGAGCAGTTCTTC
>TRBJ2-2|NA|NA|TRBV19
CASSIGEFTGELFF
TGTGCCAGTAGTATAGGGGAGTTCACCGGGGAGCTGTTTTTT
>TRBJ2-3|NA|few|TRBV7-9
CASSLVWQEGTDTQYF
TGTGCCAGCAGCTTAGTCTGGCAGGAGGGCACAGATACGCAGTATTTT
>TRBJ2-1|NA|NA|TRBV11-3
CASSLDSSYNEQFF
TGTGCCAGCAGCTTAGACAGCTCCTACAATGAGCAGTTCTTC
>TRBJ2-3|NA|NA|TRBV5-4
CASSLGEGWIGDTQYF
TGTGCCAGCAGCTTAGGTGAGGGTTGGATCGGAGATACGCAGTATTTT
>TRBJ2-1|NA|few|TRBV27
CASIKGGTLYNEQFF
TGTGCCAGCATCAAGGGGGGGACACTCTACAATGAGCAGTTCTTC
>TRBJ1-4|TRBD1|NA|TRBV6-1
CASSSGGWSEKLFF
TGTGCCAGCAGTTCAGGGGGCTGGAGTGAAAAACTGTTTTTT
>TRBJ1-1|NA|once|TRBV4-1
CASRLLVVPVGGSEAFF
TGCGCCAGCAGACTCCTAGTTGTGCCCGTCGGGGGGTCTGAAGCTTTCTTT
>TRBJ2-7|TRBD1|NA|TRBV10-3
CAISDTGTGYNEQYF
TGTGCCATCAGCGATACCGGGACAGGGTATAACGAGCAGTACTTC
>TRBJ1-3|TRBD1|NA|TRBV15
CATSRGQGGNTIYF
TGTGCCACCAGCAGGGGACAGGGAGGAAACACCATATATTTT